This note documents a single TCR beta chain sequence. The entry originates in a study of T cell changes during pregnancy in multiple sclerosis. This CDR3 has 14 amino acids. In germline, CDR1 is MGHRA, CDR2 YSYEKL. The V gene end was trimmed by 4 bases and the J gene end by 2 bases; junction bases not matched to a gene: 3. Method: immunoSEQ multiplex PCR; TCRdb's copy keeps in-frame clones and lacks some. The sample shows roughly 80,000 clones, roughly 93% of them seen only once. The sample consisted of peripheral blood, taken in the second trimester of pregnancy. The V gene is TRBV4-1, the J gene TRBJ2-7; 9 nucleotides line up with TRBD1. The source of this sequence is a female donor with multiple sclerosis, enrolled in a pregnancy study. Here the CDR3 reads CASSPRQGAYEQYF. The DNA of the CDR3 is TGCGCCAGCAGCCCGCGACAGGGGGCCTACGAGCAGTACTTC.